The 3 T cell receptor beta chains presented below share a single source sample, sequenced in a study of blood T cell repertoires in COVID-19 (dated by TCRdb to between 2020 and 2021). Receptor amplification or capture employed the immunoSEQ multiplex PCR assay. TCRdb stores this immuneACCESS table with in-frame sequences only. Part of the clones is absent; in the studies checked, under half of the shortfall reflects unresolved V genes, and no reason is known for the rest. Counted in this sample were around 75,000 clones; approximately 80% of them appeared once. Of the sample, roughly 13% falls within the top ten clones. The sample consisted of peripheral blood. The receptors here all came from a middle-aged man with COVID-19, enrolled during active disease.

V gene TRBV24-1 combines with J gene TRBJ2-3, with 10 bases fitting TRBD1. The CDR3 covers 15 residues. The germline V gene has CDR1 KGHDR and CDR2 SFDVKD. Trimming at V came to 3 bases and at J to 6 bases, leaving 5 bases not matched to a gene. The DNA of the CDR3 is TGTGCCACCAGTGATCGACAGGGGGCTATGGATACGCAGTATTTT. As protein: CATSDRQGAMDTQYF.

This clone was detected once. The V and J genes are TRBV18 and TRBJ2-7, with D uncertain. CDR3 length equals 13 residues. Germline assignment: CDR1 KGHSH and CDR2 LQKENI. The V end lost 3 bases, the J end lost 0 bases, and 6 bases lay between the germline ends. CDR3 loop: CASSPTVSYEQYF. DNA of the CDR3: TGTGCCAGCTCACCTACGGTCTCCTACGAGCAGTACTTC.

This clone was found a few times. J is TRBJ2-7 and V is TRBV5-1; 9 bases are shared with TRBD1. The length of the CDR3 is 15 residues. Germline-derived CDR1 and CDR2 are SGHRS and YFSETQ. V was clipped by 4 bases and J by 6 bases; unmatched bases: 11. CDR3 region: CASSESGQGWSEQYF. The CDR3 DNA reads TGCGCCAGCAGCGAGTCCGGACAGGGGTGGTCCGAGCAGTACTTC.